This TCR beta chain was observed in a study of early T cells in non-severe SARS-CoV-2 infection (TCRdb year 2021). Study-wide context: Because TCR sequencing relied on bulk RNA taken from unsorted whole blood, pairing of alpha and beta chains was not possible. Summary of the overall study and its limitations: VDJdb matching was skewed toward anti-spike CD8 responses, so virus-specific expansions were likely underestimated and private and CD4 specificities were missed.

CDR1 SGHRS and CDR2 YFSETQ were looked up in the germline V gene. The CDR3 runs 15 amino acids, cysteine and phenylalanine included. Only the CDR3 DNA is retained, 45 bases long and in frame from the first base. Germline trimming: 6 bases from V, 5 bases from J; junction bases outside gene matches: 11. The study was a case-control design nested within a healthcare worker cohort in London, UK, with weekly nasopharyngeal swab PCR tests and blood sampling. Healthcare workers were recruited between 23 and 31 March 2020, during the week of the UK lockdown, and were followed weekly for up to roughly 15 weeks. With respect to this clonotype: Its antigen has not been determined. No qualities accompany the bases; no much larger clone lies one base away.

The method was 5' RACE. Instrument on record: NextSeq 500. The TCR library protocol attached unique molecular identifiers to individual cDNA molecules to correct for sequencing error and PCR bias. Sequencing covered both TCR alpha and beta chains, and within each sample the abundances of alpha and beta sequences were tightly co-correlated. The source study handled its data this way. Decombinator V4 was used to annotate TCR sequences for V gene, J gene and CDR3. TCRs were defined as expanded if a significant change between any two time points was detected under a Poisson model with p below 0.0001. TCR abundances were normalised to the total number of TCRs sequenced in each sample and reported as counts per million. TRAV1-2 paired with TRAJ12, TRAJ20 or TRAJ33 defined MAIT TCRs, while TRAV10 paired with TRAJ18 defined iNKT TCRs. VDJdb, accessed 1 November 2021, was searched for CMV, EBV and SARS-CoV-2 annotated TCRs, with TCRs annotated for multiple antigens excluded. The raw public reads went through TCRdb reprocessing: fastp at Q25, MiXCR clone calling, in-frame beta chains kept. Here each entry gathers all rows of one CDR3 protein and keeps the most common genes and DNA. TCRdb, not the original authors, processed these V and J calls. The sample has some 70,000 distinct CDR3 sequences on record, more than 4% of them singletons. 4% to 5% of the sample comes from the top ten.

Material: whole blood. This receptor was taken from an adult who was a healthcare worker with PCR-confirmed SARS-CoV-2 infection or an uninfected control (not recorded which). Recombination joined TRBV5-1 with TRBJ2-7, and TRBD1 aligns with 10 junction nucleotides. The base sequence is TGCGCCAGCACCGACCGGGACAGGGGAAGGAACGAGCAGTACTTC. Translated, this gives CASTDRDRGRNEQYF.